The T cell receptor beta chain described here comes from a study of CD8 T cell repertoires and HIV-1 epitope variants. This CDR3 contains 13 residues. V shed 9 bases and J shed 4 bases, with 12 bases lying between them. Germline CDR1 SEHNR, CDR2 FQNEAQ (reference sequence). Generated by immunoSEQ multiplex PCR, the TCRdb table keeps only in-frame clones and is missing some. The table records under 7,500 clones, around 60% of them present only once. Of note for this clone: The target antigen is unknown.

The origin of this receptor is a male donor with HIV. The chain joins TRBV7-9 to TRBJ1-4, with a possible D match to TRBD1 (5 bases). Sequencing was done on a sample of cultured CD8+ T cells derived from PBMCs. The CDR3 here is CASTIDSNEKLFF. For the CDR3, the DNA is TGTGCCAGTACGATCGACAGTAATGAAAAACTGTTTTTT.